The rows below give T cell receptor beta chains drawn from one sample of a study of T-cell reconstitution after alpha-beta-depleted transplantation in children. TCRdb re-called the PCR reads through MiXCR, storing one row per CDR3 protein. The repertoire holds 500,000 or so distinct CDR3 sequences, with about 10% as singletons. Material: PBMCs, mostly from graft donor cells, obtained 180 days after TCRalphabeta/CD19-depleted stem cell transplant. Receptors originate from a female patient aged 2-10 years who had a stem cell transplant for aplastic anemia, so the T cells may come from the graft donor. The CDR3 runs from the conserved cysteine through the conserved F or W. Each record gives: D gene, clone size, V gene, J gene, CDR3 DNA, CDR3 protein. The D gene is left open where the match is weak. The listing skips clone size in some rows; elsewhere it reads once, few, many or a size class.

>TRBD2|many|TRBV7-8|TRBJ2-7
TGTGCCAGCAGCTTACCGGGACTAGCGGCCCCGACCTACGAGCAGTACTTC
CASSLPGLAAPTYEQYF
>TRBD2|.|TRBV12-3/TRBV12-4|TRBJ2-5
TGTGCCAGCAGTCAGACTAGCCCTTCTAGGGAGACCCAGTACTTC
CASSQTSPSRETQYF
>TRBD1|few|TRBV7-2|TRBJ1-2
TGTGCCAGCAGCGTGACAGGGGGCAGTCGTGGCTACACCTTC
CASSVTGGSRGYTF
>TRBD2|.|TRBV6-1|TRBJ2-1
TGTGCCAGCAGGAGGGGACTAGCGGAGTTAAGCTCCTACAATGAGCAGTTCTTC
CASRRGLAELSSYNEQFF
>.|few|TRBV29-1|TRBJ2-1
TGCAGCGTTGAAGAGGGGGGGCGGCAGTTCTTC
CSVEEGGRQFF
>TRBD2|.|TRBV7-9|TRBJ2-1
TGTGCCAGCAGGCGTACTCGGCGGGGGAGAAACAATGAGCAGTTCTTC
CASRRTRRGRNNEQFF
>.|.|TRBV21-1|TRBJ2-7
TGTGCCAGCGGGCAACAGGGGTCTTACGAGCAGTACTTC
CASGQQGSYEQYF
>.|few|TRBV7-6|TRBJ2-1
TGTGCCAGCAGCTTAATAGGCCAGCCCTACAATGAGCAGTTCTTC
CASSLIGQPYNEQFF
>.|few|TRBV24-1|TRBJ2-6
TGTGCCACCAGTGACCCCGGCTCTGGGGCCAACGTCCTGACTTTC
CATSDPGSGANVLTF
>TRBD1|once|TRBV9|TRBJ1-5
TGTGCCAGCAGCGTGGGGGACAGGGTCCAGCCCCAGCATTTT
CASSVGDRVQPQHF
>.|many|TRBV29-1|TRBJ2-5
TGCAGCGTTCACACTGGACGGGGCACCGCTAAAAGGGGAGAGACCCAGTACTTC
CSVHTGRGTAKRGETQYF
>TRBD1|.|TRBV29-1|TRBJ1-2
TGCAGCGTTGAAAGAACAGGGGGGATTAACTATGGCTACACCTTC
CSVERTGGINYGYTF
>.|.|TRBV5-4|TRBJ2-2
TGTGCCAGCAGCTTGGGCCTCGGCGGGGCGAACACCGGGGAGCTGTTTTTT
CASSLGLGGANTGELFF
>.|.|TRBV7-6|TRBJ1-1
TGTGCCAGCAGCTTAGCGCCCTGGGGATGTTCGAACACTGAAGCTTTCTTT
CASSLAPWGCSNTEAFF
>TRBD1|few|TRBV7-2|TRBJ2-1
TGTGCCAGCAGCCCGGGACAGGGGAAGAGGGGTGAGCAGTTCTTC
CASSPGQGKRGEQFF
>TRBD2|.|TRBV7-8|TRBJ2-1
TGTGCCAGCCACATGGGGACTAGCGGGAGAAGGACCTACAATGAGCAGTTCTTC
CASHMGTSGRRTYNEQFF
>.|few|TRBV6-5|TRBJ1-5
TGTGCCAGCAGTTACTCGACCCCAGGGCAGCCCCAGCATTTT
CASSYSTPGQPQHF
>TRBD2|.|TRBV20-1|TRBJ2-7
TGCAGTGCTAGAGAGGCGGGAGTCCATATCTACGAGCAGTACTTC
CSAREAGVHIYEQYF
>TRBD2|few|TRBV2|TRBJ2-2
TGTGCCAGCCTTGAGCGGGAGGTCGGGGAGCTGTTTTTT
CASLEREVGELFF
>.|few|TRBV29-1|TRBJ1-2
TGCAGCGCCGGGACTAATCTAGGAACCTTC
CSAGTNLGTF
>TRBD2|few|TRBV29-1|TRBJ2-1
TGCAGCGTCCTAGCGGGATACTCCTACAATGAGCAGTTCTTC
CSVLAGYSYNEQFF
>.|few|TRBV29-1|TRBJ2-6
TGCAGCGTTGAAAGGGTCAGGAGAAGCTCTGGGGCCAACGTCCTGACTTTC
CSVERVRRSSGANVLTF
>.|few|TRBV28|TRBJ2-1
TGTGCCAGCAGCACGGACCCGGGAAATGAGCAGTTCTTC
CASSTDPGNEQFF
>TRBD2|.|TRBV28|TRBJ2-3
TGTGCCAGCAGCCCCTCCGGGTGGGGAGGGGGCACAGATACGCAGTATTTT
CASSPSGWGGGTDTQYF
>TRBD1|few|TRBV27|TRBJ2-2
TGTGCCAGCAGTGTAAGGACAGGCGGGAACACCGGGGAGCTGTTTTTT
CASSVRTGGNTGELFF